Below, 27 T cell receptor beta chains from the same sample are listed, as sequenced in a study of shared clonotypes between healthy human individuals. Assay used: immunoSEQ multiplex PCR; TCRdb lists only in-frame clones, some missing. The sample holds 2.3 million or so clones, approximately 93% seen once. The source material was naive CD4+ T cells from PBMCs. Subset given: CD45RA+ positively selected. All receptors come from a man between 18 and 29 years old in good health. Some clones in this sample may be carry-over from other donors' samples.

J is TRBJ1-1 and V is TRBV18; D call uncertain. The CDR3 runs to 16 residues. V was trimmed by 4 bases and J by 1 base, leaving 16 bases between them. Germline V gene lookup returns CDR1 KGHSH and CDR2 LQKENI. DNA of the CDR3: TGTGCCAGCTCACTCCTCGCGTCGGCCCCGAACACTGAAGCTTTCTTT. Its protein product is CASSLLASAPNTEAFF.

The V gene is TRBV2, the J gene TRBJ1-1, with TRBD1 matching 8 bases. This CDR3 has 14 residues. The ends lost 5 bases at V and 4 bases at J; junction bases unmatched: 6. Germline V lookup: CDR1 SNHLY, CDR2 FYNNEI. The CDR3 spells CASSYQGASTEAFF. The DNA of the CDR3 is TGTGCCAGCAGTTACCAGGGGGCTTCCACTGAAGCTTTCTTT.

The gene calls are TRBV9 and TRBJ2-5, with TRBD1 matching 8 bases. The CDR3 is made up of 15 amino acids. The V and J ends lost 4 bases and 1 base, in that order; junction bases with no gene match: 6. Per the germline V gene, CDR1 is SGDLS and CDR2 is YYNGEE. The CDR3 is CASSLYDRGQETQYF. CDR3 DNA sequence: TGTGCCAGCAGCCTATACGACAGGGGCCAAGAGACCCAGTACTTC.

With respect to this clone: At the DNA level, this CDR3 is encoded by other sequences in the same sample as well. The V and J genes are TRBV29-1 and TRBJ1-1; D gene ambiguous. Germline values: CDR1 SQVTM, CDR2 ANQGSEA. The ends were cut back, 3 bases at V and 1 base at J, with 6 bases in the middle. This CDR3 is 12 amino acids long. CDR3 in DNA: TGCAGCGTTGAGCACGGGAACACTGAAGCTTTCTTT. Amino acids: CSVEHGNTEAFF.

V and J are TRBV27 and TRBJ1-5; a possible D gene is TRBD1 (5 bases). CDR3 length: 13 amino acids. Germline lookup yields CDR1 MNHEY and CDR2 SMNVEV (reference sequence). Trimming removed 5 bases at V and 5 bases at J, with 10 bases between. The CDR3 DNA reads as TGTGCCAGCAGTGGACATCCATATCAGCCCCAGCATTTT. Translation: CASSGHPYQPQHF.

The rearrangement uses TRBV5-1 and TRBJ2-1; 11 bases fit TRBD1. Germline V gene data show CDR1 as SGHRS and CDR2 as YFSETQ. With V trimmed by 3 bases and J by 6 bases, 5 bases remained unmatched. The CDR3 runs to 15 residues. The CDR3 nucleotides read TGCGCCAGCAGCTCGGGACAGGGGGATGTCAATGAGCAGTTCTTC. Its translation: CASSSGQGDVNEQFF.

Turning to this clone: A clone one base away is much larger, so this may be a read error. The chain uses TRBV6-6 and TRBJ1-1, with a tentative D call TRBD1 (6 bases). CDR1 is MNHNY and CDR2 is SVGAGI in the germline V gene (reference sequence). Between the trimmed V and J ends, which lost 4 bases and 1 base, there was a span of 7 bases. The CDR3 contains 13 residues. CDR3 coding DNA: TGTGCCAGCAGTTTGACAGGGAACACTGAAGCTTTCTTT. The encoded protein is CASSLTGNTEAFF.

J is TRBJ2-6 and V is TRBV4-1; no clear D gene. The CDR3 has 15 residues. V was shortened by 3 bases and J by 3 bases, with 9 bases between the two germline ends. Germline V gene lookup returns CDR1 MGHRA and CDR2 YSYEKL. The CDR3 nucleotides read TGCGCCAGCAGCCATCGGAGAGTTGGGGCCAACGTCCTGACTTTC. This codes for CASSHRRVGANVLTF.

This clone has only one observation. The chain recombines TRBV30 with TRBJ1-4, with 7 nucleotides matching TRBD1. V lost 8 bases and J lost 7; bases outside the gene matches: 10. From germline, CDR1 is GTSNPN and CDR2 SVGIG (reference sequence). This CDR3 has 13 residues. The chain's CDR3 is CAGGGTASEKLFF. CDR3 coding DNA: TGTGCCGGAGGCGGGACAGCGTCTGAAAAACTGTTTTTT.

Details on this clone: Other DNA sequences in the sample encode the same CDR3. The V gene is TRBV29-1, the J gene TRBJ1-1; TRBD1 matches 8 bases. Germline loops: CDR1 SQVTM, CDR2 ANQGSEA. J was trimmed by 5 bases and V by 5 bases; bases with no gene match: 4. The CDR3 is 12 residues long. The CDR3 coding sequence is TGCAGCGTTACAGGGGGGGGGACTGAAGCTTTCTTT. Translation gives CSVTGGGTEAFF.

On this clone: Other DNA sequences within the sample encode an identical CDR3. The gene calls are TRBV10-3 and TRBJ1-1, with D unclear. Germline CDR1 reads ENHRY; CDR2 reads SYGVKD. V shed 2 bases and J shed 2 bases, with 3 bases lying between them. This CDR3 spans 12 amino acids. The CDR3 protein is CAISEVNTEAFF. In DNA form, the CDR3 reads TGTGCCATCAGTGAGGTAAACACTGAAGCTTTCTTT.

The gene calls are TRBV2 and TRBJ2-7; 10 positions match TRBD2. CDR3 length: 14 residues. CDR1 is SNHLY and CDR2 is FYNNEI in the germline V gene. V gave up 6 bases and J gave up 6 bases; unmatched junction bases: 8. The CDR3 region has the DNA TGTGCCAGCAGAGTAGCGGGAGGATCGGCCGAGCAGTACTTC. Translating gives CASRVAGGSAEQYF.

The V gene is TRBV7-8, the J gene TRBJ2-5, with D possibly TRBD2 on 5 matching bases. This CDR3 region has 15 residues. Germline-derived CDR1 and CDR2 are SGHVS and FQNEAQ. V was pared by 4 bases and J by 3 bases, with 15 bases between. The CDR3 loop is CASSYPRGAKETQYF. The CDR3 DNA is TGTGCCAGCAGCTATCCCCGGGGTGCTAAAGAGACCCAGTACTTC.

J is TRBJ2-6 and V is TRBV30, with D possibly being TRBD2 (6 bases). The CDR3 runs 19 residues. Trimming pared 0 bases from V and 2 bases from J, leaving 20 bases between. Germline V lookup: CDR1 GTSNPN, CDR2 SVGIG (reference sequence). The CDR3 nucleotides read TGTGCCTGGAGTGTACACCCGGGACTCGTTACGCCTGGGGCCAACGTCCTGACTTTC. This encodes CAWSVHPGLVTPGANVLTF. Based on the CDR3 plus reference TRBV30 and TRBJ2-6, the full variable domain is SQTIHQWPATLVQPVGSPLSLECTVEGTSNPNLYWYRQAAGRGLQLLFYSVGIGQISSEVPQNLSASRPQDRQFILSSKKLLLSDSGFYLCAWSVHPGLVTPGANVLTFGAGSRLTVL.

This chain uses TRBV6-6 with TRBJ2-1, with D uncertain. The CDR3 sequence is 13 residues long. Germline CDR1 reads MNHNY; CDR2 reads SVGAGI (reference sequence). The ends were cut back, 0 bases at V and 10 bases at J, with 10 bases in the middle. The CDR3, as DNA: TGTGCCAGCAGTTACTCGGGTACTGGGGAGCAGTTCTTC. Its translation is CASSYSGTGEQFF.

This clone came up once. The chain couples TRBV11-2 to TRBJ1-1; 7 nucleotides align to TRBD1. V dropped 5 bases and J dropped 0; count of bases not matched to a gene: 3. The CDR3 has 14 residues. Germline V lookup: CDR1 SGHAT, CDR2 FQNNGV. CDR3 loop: CASSPGQLNTEAFF. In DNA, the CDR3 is TGTGCCAGCAGCCCGGGACAGTTGAACACTGAAGCTTTCTTT. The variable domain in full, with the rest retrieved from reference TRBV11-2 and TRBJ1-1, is EAGVAQSPRYKIIEKRQSVAFWCNPISGHATLYWYQQILGQGPKLLIQFQNNGVVDDSQLPKDRFSAERLKGVDSTLKIQPAKLEDSAVYLCASSPGQLNTEAFFGQGTRLTVV.

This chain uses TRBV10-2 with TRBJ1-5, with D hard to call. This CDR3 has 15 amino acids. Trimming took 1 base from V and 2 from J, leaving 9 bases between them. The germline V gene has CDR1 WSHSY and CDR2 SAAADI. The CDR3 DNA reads TGCGCCAGCAGTGAGTTCCCGCGGGGCAATCAGCCCCAGCATTTT. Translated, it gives CASSEFPRGNQPQHF.

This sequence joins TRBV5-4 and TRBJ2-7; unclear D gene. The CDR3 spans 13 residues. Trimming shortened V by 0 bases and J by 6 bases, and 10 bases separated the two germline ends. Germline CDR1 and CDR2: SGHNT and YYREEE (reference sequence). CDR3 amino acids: CASSLGGKAEQYF. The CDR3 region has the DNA TGTGCCAGCAGCTTGGGTGGAAAGGCCGAGCAGTACTTC.

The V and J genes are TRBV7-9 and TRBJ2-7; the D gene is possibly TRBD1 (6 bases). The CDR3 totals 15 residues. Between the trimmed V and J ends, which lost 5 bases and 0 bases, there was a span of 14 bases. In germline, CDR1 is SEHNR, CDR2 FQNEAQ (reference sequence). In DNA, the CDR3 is TGTGCCAGCAGCCATGTTAGGGACAACTCCTACGAGCAGTACTTC. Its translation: CASSHVRDNSYEQYF. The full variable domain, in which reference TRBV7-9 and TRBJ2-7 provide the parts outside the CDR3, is DTGVSQNPRHKITKRGQNVTFRCDPISEHNRLYWYRQTLGQGPEFLTYFQNEAQLEKSRLLSDRFSAERPKGSFSTLEIQRTEQGDSAMYLCASSHVRDNSYEQYFGPGTRLTVT.

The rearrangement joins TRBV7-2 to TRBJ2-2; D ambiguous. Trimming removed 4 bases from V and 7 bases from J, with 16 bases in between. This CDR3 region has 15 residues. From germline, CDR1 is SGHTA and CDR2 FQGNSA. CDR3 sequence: CASSSAATDFGELFF. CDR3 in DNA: TGTGCCAGCAGCTCCGCCGCAACTGACTTCGGGGAGCTGTTTTTT. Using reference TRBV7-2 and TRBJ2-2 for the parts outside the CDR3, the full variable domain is GAGVSQSPSNKVTEKGKDVELRCDPISGHTALYWYRQSLGQGLEFLIYFQGNSAPDKSGLPSDRFSAERTGGSVSTLTIQRTQQEDSAVYLCASSSAATDFGELFFGEGSRLTVL.

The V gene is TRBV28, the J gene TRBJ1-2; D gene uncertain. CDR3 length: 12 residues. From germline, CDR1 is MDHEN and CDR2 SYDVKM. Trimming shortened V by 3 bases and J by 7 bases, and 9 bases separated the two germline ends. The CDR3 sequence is CASSLDYVGYTF. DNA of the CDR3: TGTGCCAGCAGTTTGGACTACGTTGGCTACACCTTC.

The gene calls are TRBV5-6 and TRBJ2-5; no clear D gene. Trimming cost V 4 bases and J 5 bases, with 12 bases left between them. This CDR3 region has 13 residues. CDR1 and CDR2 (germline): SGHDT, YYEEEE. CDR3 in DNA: TGTGCCAGCAGCGCCTCGGAATTTGAGACCCAGTACTTC. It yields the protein CASSASEFETQYF. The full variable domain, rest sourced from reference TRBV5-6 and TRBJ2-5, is DAGVTQSPTHLIKTRGQQVTLRCSPKSGHDTVSWYQQALGQGPQFIFQYYEEEERQRGNFPDRFSGHQFPNYSSELNVNALLLGDSALYLCASSASEFETQYFGPGTRLLVL.

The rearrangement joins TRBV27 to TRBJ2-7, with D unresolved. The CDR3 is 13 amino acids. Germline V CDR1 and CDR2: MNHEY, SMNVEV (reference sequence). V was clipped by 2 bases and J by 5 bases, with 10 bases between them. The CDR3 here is CASSLKFTNEQYF. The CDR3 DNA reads TGTGCCAGCAGTTTAAAATTCACGAACGAGCAGTACTTC.

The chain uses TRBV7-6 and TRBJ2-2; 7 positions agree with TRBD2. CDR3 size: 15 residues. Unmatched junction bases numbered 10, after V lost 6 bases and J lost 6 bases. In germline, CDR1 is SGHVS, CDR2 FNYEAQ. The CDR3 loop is CASRNGQAGAGELFF. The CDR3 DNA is TGTGCCAGCAGGAACGGGCAGGCGGGAGCCGGGGAGCTGTTTTTT.

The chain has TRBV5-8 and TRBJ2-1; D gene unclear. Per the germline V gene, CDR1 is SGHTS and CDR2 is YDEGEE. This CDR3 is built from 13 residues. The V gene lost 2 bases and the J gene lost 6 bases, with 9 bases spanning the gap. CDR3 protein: CASSFRPPNEQFF. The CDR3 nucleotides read TGTGCCAGCAGCTTCCGACCCCCCAATGAGCAGTTCTTC.

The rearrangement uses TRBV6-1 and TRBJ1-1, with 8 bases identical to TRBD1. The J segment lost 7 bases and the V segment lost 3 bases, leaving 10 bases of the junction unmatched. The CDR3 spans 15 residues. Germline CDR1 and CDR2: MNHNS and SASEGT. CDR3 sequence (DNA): TGTGCCAGCAGTGATCCCGACAGGGGAAAAAATGAAGCTTTCTTT. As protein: CASSDPDRGKNEAFF.

Written as DNA, the CDR3 is TGCGCCAGCAGCTTGCAAAGCTCGGCTGTCACCGGGGAGCTGTTTTTT. This gives the protein CASSLQSSAVTGELFF. The chain combines TRBV5-1 with TRBJ2-2; D is ambiguous. V lost 1 base and J lost 4, with 14 bases in between. This CDR3 region has 16 residues. Germline V CDR1 and CDR2: SGHRS, YFSETQ.